The 17 T cell receptor beta chains below come from one sample, sequenced in a study of OX40 agonist ivuxolimab in advanced cancers. Here immunoSEQ multiplex PCR was the method, and the copy in TCRdb shows in-frame clones only, minus some. The table lists tens of thousands of clones, about four fifths of them singletons. The material sequenced was CD4+ or CD8+ T cells sorted from blood, taken in a trial of the OX40 agonist ivuxolimab. The receptor set was obtained from an adult with an advanced solid tumor such as melanoma, head and neck, liver or kidney cancer.

This clone was detected a few times. The V and J genes are TRBV6-5 and TRBJ1-1; 7 nucleotides agree with TRBD1. V shed 6 bases and J 3 bases; nucleotides not matched to a gene: 4. From germline, CDR1 is MNHEY and CDR2 SVGAGI. The CDR3 totals 13 residues. This CDR3 reads CASSWTGDTEAFF. The CDR3, as DNA: TGTGCCAGCAGCTGGACAGGAGACACTGAAGCTTTCTTT.

This sequence joins TRBV19 and TRBJ1-1; 7 bases align to TRBD1. J gave up 3 bases and V 1 base, and 2 bases lay outside the gene matches. Germline-derived CDR1 and CDR2 are LNHDA and SQIVND (reference sequence). The CDR3 totals 14 residues. This chain's CDR3 is CASSIGQGDTEAFF. The CDR3 region has the DNA TGTGCCAGTAGTATAGGGCAGGGGGACACTGAAGCTTTCTTT. The full variable domain, rest sourced from reference TRBV19 and TRBJ1-1, is DGGITQSPKYLFRKEGQNVTLSCEQNLNHDAMYWYRQDPGQGLRLIYYSQIVNDFQKGDIAEGYSVSREKKESFPLTVTSAQKNPTAFYLCASSIGQGDTEAFFGQGTRLTVV.

The chain is built from TRBV5-1 and TRBJ2-5; D is possibly TRBD2 (6 bases). Germline V lookup: CDR1 SGHRS, CDR2 YFSETQ. V lost 2 bases to trimming and J lost 2 bases, with 19 bases between them. The CDR3 is 17 residues long. CDR3 sequence reads: CASSLGGTSGRQETQYF. The CDR3 nucleotides read TGCGCCAGCAGCTTAGGAGGGACCTCGGGCAGACAAGAGACCCAGTACTTC.

The chain uses TRBV7-8 and TRBJ1-5, with D hard to call. The CDR3 has 17 residues. Looked up from germline, CDR1 is SGHVS and CDR2 is FQNEAQ. Deletions cut 5 bases from V and 0 bases from J, with 17 bases between. CDR3 protein: CASSLNNPGYSNQPQHF. CDR3 in DNA: TGTGCCAGCAGCCTAAATAATCCGGGGTATAGCAATCAGCCCCAGCATTTT.

CDR3 residues: CASSLLSQPNTGELFF. The CDR3 DNA reads TGCGCCAGCAGCTTGCTATCCCAACCGAACACCGGGGAGCTGTTTTTT. The chain recombines TRBV5-1 with TRBJ2-2; D is ambiguous. CDR1 and CDR2 from the germline V gene are SGHRS and YFSETQ. This CDR3 comprises 16 residues. V lost 1 base and J 0 bases, leaving 10 bases between the germline ends.

The chain uses TRBV6-1 and TRBJ2-1, with 7 bases fitting TRBD1. V was clipped by 7 bases and J by 0 bases; unmatched bases: 6. CDR3 length: 15 residues. Germline loops: CDR1 MNHNS, CDR2 SASEGT. The CDR3 reads CASTYGTASYNEQFF. The CDR3 DNA is TGTGCCAGCACCTACGGGACAGCCTCCTACAATGAGCAGTTCTTC.

This clone showed up just a few times. The chain combines TRBV6-5 with TRBJ1-1, with 7 bases that match TRBD1. The CDR3 is made up of 13 amino acids. V was clipped by 5 bases and J by 5 bases; unmatched bases: 5. The germline V gene encodes CDR1 MNHEY and CDR2 SVGAGI. The CDR3 loop reads CASSNQGGTEAFF. CDR3 nucleotide sequence: TGTGCCAGCAGTAATCAGGGGGGTACTGAAGCTTTCTTT.

J is TRBJ1-2 and V is TRBV2; D perhaps matches TRBD1 (5 bases). V was shortened by 2 bases and J by 8 bases, with 12 bases between the two germline ends. Looked up from germline, CDR1 is SNHLY and CDR2 is FYNNEI. The CDR3 loop spans 13 amino acids. The CDR3 sequence is CASSELYRGGYTF. The CDR3 region has the DNA TGTGCCAGCAGTGAACTTTACCGGGGGGGCTACACCTTC. Full variable domain (outside the CDR3, taken from reference TRBV2 and TRBJ1-2): EPEVTQTPSHQVTQMGQEVILRCVPISNHLYFYWYRQILGQKVEFLVSFYNNEISEKSEIFDDQFSVERPDGSNFTLKIRSTKLEDSAMYFCASSELYRGGYTFGSGTRLTVV.

CDR3 nucleotide sequence: TGTGCCAGCAGCTTTGGGGGAACTAATGAAAAACTGTTTTTT. Encoded protein: CASSFGGTNEKLFF. The chain has TRBV5-6 and TRBJ1-4; perhaps TRBD1 as D (5 bases). The CDR3 sequence is 14 residues long. V was shortened by 2 bases and J by 1 base, with 6 bases between the two germline ends. Germline CDR1 reads SGHDT; CDR2 reads YYEEEE.

The chain combines TRBV5-5 with TRBJ2-3; 9 nucleotides match TRBD2. Germline CDR1 SGHKS, CDR2 YYEKEE (reference sequence). The V and J ends lost 2 bases and 4 bases, in that order; junction bases with no gene match: 5. The CDR3 has 15 residues. In DNA form, the CDR3 reads TGTGCCAGCAGCTTCCCGGGACTAGCCTCAGATACGCAGTATTTT. This translates into CASSFPGLASDTQYF.

This clone was picked up a small number of times. The gene calls are TRBV27 and TRBJ1-1; D remains ambiguous. The CDR3 contains 15 residues. Germline lookup yields CDR1 MNHEY and CDR2 SMNVEV (reference sequence). Trimming pared 6 bases from V and 0 bases from J, leaving 14 bases between. The CDR3 spells CASSPIEGLNTEAFF. CDR3 nucleotides: TGTGCCAGCAGCCCAATTGAGGGCCTGAACACTGAAGCTTTCTTT.

The chain has TRBV2 and TRBJ2-3; TRBD2 aligns across 7 bases. The V and J ends lost 8 bases and 2 bases, in that order; junction bases with no gene match: 4. Germline V gene sequence: CDR1 SNHLY, CDR2 FYNNEI. The CDR3 loop spans 13 amino acids. The CDR3 loop is CASGRGITDTQYF. The CDR3 nucleotides read TGTGCCAGCGGGCGGGGGATCACAGATACGCAGTATTTT. Full variable domain (outside the CDR3, taken from reference TRBV2 and TRBJ2-3): EPEVTQTPSHQVTQMGQEVILRCVPISNHLYFYWYRQILGQKVEFLVSFYNNEISEKSEIFDDQFSVERPDGSNFTLKIRSTKLEDSAMYFCASGRGITDTQYFGPGTRLTVL.

The V call is TRBV30, the J call TRBJ2-5; 15 positions agree with TRBD2. Per germline, CDR1 GTSNPN and CDR2 SVGIG (reference sequence). This CDR3 comprises 17 residues. Trimming at V came to 4 bases and at J to 4 bases, leaving 10 bases not matched to a gene. The CDR3, as DNA: TGTGCCTGGACCAAAGGGACTAGCGGGGGGCGAAGAGAGACCCAGTACTTC. Translated: CAWTKGTSGGRRETQYF.

The gene calls are TRBV2 and TRBJ2-5; a possible D gene is TRBD2 (5 bases). V was shortened by 7 bases and J by 1 base, with 10 bases between the two germline ends. The germline V gene has CDR1 SNHLY and CDR2 FYNNEI. CDR3 length equals 13 residues. Written as DNA, the CDR3 is TGTGCCAGCAAGGTGCGGGCCCAAGAGACCCAGTACTTC. Protein: CASKVRAQETQYF.

The rearrangement joins TRBV9 to TRBJ1-1, with D possibly being TRBD1 (5 bases). The germline V gene has CDR1 SGDLS and CDR2 YYNGEE. This CDR3 region has 17 residues. The ends were cut back, 3 bases at V and 1 base at J, with 19 bases in the middle. CDR3 protein: CASSAAFGLGGNTEAFF. In nucleotides, the CDR3 is TGTGCCAGCAGCGCAGCATTCGGCCTGGGGGGGAACACTGAAGCTTTCTTT.

The J gene is TRBJ1-1, the V gene TRBV27, with D possibly TRBD1 on 5 matching bases. In germline, CDR1 is MNHEY, CDR2 SMNVEV (reference sequence). V lost 5 bases, J lost 1 base, and 11 bases lay in between. This CDR3 region has 14 residues. CDR3: CASSERGWNTEAFF. CDR3 DNA: TGTGCCAGCAGTGAACGGGGGTGGAACACTGAAGCTTTCTTT.

The chain uses TRBV5-8 and TRBJ2-3; 7 bases match TRBD2. The CDR3 spans 14 residues. CDR1 is SGHTS, CDR2 YDEGEE, per germline. V was pared by 0 bases and J by 5 bases, with 3 bases of the junction left unmatched. CDR3: CASSLVRGGDTQYF. The CDR3 DNA reads as TGTGCCAGCAGCTTGGTGCGCGGGGGAGATACGCAGTATTTT.